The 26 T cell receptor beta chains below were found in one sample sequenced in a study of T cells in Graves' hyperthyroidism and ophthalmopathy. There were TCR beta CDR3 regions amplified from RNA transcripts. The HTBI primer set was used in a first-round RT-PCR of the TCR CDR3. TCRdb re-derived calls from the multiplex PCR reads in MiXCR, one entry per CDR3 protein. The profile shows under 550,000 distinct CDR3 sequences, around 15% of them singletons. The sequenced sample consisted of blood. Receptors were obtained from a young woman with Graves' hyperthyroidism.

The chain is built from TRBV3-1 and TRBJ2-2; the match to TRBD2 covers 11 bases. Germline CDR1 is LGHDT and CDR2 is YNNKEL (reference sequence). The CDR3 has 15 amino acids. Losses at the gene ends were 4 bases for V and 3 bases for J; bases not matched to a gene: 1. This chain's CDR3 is CASSRGLADTGELFF. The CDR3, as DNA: TGTGCCAGCAGCCGGGGACTAGCGGACACCGGGGAGCTGTTTTTT.

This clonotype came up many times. CDR3: CASRQEVNTEAFF. The CDR3 bases are TGTGCCAGCAGACAGGAGGTGAACACTGAAGCTTTCTTT. The genes are TRBV2 and TRBJ1-1; TRBD1 is a possible D gene (5 bases). Trimming pared 6 bases from V and 0 bases from J, leaving 8 bases between. This CDR3 has 13 amino acids. Germline assignment: CDR1 SNHLY and CDR2 FYNNEI. Full variable domain (missing parts from reference TRBV2 and TRBJ1-1): EPEVTQTPSHQVTQMGQEVILRCVPISNHLYFYWYRQILGQKVEFLVSFYNNEISEKSEIFDDQFSVERPDGSNFTLKIRSTKLEDSAMYFCASRQEVNTEAFFGQGTRLTVV.

The CDR3 sequence: CASRIRTSGSLNTGELFF. The CDR3 DNA reads as TGTGCCAGCAGAATCCGGACTAGCGGGAGTTTGAACACCGGGGAGCTGTTTTTT. This rearrangement joins TRBV6-1 to TRBJ2-2, with 13 bases aligning to TRBD2. CDR3 length: 18 residues. V was clipped by 6 bases and J by 1 base; unmatched bases: 8. Germline V gives CDR1 MNHNS, CDR2 SASEGT.

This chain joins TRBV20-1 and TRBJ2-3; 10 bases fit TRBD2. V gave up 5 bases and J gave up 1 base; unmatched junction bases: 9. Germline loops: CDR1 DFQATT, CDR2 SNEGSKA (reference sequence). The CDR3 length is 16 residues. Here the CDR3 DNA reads TGCAGTGCTGACGTTGGGCTAGCGGGAGGCACAGATACGCAGTATTTT. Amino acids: CSADVGLAGGTDTQYF.

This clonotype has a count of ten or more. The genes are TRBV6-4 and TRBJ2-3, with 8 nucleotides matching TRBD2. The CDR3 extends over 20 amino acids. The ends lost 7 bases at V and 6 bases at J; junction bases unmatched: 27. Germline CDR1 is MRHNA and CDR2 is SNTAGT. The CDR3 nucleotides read TGTGCCAGCATTAAAAGGACAGTTCCCTTATCAGCGGGAGCGGGGGATACGCAGTATTTT. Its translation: CASIKRTVPLSAGAGDTQYF.

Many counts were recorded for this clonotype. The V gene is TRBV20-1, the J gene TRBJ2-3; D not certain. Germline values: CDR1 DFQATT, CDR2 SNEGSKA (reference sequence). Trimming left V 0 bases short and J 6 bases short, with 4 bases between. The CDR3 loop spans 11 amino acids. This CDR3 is CSARDIDTQYF. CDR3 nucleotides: TGCAGTGCTAGAGATATCGATACGCAGTATTTT.

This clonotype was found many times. The CDR3 DNA reads as TGTGCCTGGAGTCTTACAGGGGATTCACCCCTCCACTTT. Translated, it gives CAWSLTGDSPLHF. The gene calls are TRBV30 and TRBJ1-6; 7 bases agree with TRBD1. V gave up 2 bases and J gave up 8 bases; unmatched junction bases: 3. Germline CDR1 is GTSNPN and CDR2 is SVGIG (reference sequence). This CDR3 is built from 13 residues.

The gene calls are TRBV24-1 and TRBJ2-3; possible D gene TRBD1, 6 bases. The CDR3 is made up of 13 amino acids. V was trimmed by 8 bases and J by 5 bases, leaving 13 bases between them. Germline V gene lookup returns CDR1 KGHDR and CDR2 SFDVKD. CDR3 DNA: TGTGCCACCAATGACAGGTTAGGAGATACGCAGTATTTT. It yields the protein CATNDRLGDTQYF.

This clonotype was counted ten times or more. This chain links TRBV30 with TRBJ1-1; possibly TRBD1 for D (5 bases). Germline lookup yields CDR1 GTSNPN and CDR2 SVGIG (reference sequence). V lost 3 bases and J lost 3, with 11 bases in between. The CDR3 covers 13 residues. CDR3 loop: CAWRTRGYTEAFF. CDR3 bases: TGTGCCTGGAGGACGCGGGGGTACACTGAAGCTTTCTTT.

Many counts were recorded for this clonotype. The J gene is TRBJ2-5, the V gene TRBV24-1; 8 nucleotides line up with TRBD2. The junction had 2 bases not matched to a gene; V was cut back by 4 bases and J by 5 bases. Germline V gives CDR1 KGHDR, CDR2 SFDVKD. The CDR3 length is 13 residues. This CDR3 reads CATSDGGVETQYF. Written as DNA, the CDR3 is TGTGCCACCAGTGACGGGGGGGTGGAGACCCAGTACTTC.

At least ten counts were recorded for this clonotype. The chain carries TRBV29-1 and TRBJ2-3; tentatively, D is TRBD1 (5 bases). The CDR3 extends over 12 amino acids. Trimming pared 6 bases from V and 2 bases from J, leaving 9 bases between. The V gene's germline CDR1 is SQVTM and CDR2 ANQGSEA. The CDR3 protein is CSVGGATDTQYF. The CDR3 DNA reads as TGCAGCGTGGGTGGGGCCACAGATACGCAGTATTTT.

The CDR3 bases are TGCAGTGCTAGTGGGGAGGGGTACACCGGGGAGCTGTTTTTT. Translating gives CSASGEGYTGELFF. The rearrangement uses TRBV20-1 and TRBJ2-2; 7 nucleotides match TRBD2. The CDR3 spans 14 residues. CDR1 DFQATT and CDR2 SNEGSKA come from the germline V gene (reference sequence). The trim removed 3 bases at V and 3 bases at J, leaving 4 bases unmatched.

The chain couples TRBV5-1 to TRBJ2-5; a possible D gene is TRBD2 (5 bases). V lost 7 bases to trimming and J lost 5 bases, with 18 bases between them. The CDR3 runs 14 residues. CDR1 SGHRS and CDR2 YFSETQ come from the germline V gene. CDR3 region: CASRLVEGLETQYF. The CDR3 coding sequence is TGCGCCAGCCGTCTTGTTGAGGGCTTGGAGACCCAGTACTTC.

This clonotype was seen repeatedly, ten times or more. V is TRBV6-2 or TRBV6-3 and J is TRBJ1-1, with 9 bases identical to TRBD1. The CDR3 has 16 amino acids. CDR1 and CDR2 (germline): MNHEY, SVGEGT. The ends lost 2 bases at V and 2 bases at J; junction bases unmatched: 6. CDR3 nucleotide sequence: TGTGCCAGCAGTTACCCCCGGGACAGGGTTAACACTGAAGCTTTCTTT. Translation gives CASSYPRDRVNTEAFF.

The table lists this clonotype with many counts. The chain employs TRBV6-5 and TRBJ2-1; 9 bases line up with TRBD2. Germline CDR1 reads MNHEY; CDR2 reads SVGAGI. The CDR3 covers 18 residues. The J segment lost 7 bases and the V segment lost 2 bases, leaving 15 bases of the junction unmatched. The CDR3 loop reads CASSYVLPGAGGRNEQFF. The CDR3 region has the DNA TGTGCCAGCAGTTACGTCTTACCGGGAGCGGGAGGTCGGAATGAGCAGTTCTTC.

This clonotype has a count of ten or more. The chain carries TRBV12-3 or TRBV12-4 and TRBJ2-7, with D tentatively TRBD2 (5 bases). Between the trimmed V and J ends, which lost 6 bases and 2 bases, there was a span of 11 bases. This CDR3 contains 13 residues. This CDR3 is CASRIGDPYEQYF. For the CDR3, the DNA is TGTGCCAGCAGAATCGGGGATCCCTACGAGCAGTACTTC.

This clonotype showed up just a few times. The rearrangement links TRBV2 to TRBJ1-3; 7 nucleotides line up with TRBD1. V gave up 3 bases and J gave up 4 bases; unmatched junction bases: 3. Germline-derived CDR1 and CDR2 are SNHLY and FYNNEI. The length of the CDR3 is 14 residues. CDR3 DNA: TGTGCCAGCAGTGAGGGGACAGAAGGAAACACCATATATTTT. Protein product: CASSEGTEGNTIYF.

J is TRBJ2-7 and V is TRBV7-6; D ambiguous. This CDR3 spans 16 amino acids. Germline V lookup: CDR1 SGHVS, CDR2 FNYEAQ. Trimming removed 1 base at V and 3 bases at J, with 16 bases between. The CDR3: CASSLDSAGFFYEQYF. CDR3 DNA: TGTGCCAGCAGCTTAGATAGTGCCGGGTTTTTCTACGAGCAGTACTTC.

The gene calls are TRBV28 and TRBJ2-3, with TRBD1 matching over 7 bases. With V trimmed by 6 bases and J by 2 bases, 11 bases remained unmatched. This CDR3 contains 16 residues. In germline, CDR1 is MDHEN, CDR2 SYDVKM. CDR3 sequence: CASSKKGAVHTDTQYF. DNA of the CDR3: TGTGCCAGCAGCAAGAAGGGGGCGGTCCACACAGATACGCAGTATTTT.

CDR3 amino acids: CAWRMSLNTEAFF. CDR3 in DNA: TGTGCCTGGAGGATGTCCTTGAACACTGAAGCTTTCTTT. This chain connects TRBV30 to TRBJ1-1; D is uncertain. CDR1 is GTSNPN, CDR2 SVGIG, per germline (reference sequence). V lost 3 bases and J lost 0, with 8 bases in between. The CDR3 is made up of 13 amino acids.

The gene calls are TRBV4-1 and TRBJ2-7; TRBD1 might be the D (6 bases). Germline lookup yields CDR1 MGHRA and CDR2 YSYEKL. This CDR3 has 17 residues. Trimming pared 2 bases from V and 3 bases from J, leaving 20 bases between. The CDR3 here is CASSQPEASTGIYEQYF. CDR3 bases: TGCGCCAGCAGCCAACCTGAGGCCAGCACAGGGATCTACGAGCAGTACTTC.

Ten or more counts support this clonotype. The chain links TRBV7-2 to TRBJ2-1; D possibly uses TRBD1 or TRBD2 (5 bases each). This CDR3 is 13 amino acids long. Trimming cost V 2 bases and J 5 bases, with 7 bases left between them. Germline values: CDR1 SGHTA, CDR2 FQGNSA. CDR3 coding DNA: TGTGCCAGCAGCTTAACGGGGCACAATGAGCAGTTCTTC. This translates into CASSLTGHNEQFF.

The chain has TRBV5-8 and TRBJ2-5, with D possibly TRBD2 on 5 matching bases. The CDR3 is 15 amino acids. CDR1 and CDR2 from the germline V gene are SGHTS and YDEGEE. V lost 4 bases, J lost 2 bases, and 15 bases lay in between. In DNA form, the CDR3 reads TGTGCCAGCAGCCCCGCGAGGGTGGCACAAGAGACCCAGTACTTC. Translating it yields CASSPARVAQETQYF.

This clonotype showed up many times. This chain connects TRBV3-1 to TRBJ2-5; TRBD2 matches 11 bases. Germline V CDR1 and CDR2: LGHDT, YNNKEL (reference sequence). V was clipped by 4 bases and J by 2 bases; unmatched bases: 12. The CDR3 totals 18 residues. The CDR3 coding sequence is TGTGCCAGCAGCCCTGGGACTAGCGGTGGGAGGTGGCAAGAGACCCAGTACTTC. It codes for CASSPGTSGGRWQETQYF.

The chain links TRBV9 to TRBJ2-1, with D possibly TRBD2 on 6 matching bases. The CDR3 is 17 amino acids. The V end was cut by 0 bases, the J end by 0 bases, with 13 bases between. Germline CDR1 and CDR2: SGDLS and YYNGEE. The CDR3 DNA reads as TGTGCCAGCAGCGTAGTAGTTAGCGGAAGCTCCTACAATGAGCAGTTCTTC. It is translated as CASSVVVSGSSYNEQFF. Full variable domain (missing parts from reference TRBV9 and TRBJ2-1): DSGVTQTPKHLITATGQRVTLRCSPRSGDLSVYWYQQSLDQGLQFLIQYYNGEERAKGNILERFSAQQFPDLHSELNLSSLELGDSALYFCASSVVVSGSSYNEQFFGPGTRLTVL.

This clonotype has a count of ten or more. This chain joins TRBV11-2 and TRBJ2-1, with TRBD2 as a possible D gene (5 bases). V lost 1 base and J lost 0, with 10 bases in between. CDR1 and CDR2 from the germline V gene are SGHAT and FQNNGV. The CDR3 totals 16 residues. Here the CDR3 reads CASSLVPAVSYNEQFF. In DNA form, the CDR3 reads TGTGCCAGCAGCTTAGTACCAGCGGTCTCCTACAATGAGCAGTTCTTC.